This TCR beta chain was identified in a study of CD8+ T cells in alopecia areata. Study summary: The drug, oral tofacitinib, was given to treated patients at 5 to 10 mg twice daily.

As for this clone: Its antigen is as yet unknown.

Investigators isolated RNA and reverse transcribed it into cDNA to act as the sequencing template. Profiling relied on immunoSEQ multiplex PCR, and the TCRdb table lists in-frame clones only, not all of them. The sample lists roughly 120,000 clones, 56% occurring once. With 0 bases removed from V and 9 bases from J, the gap between germline ends came to 14 bases. Germline CDR1 reads SEHNR; CDR2 reads FQNEAQ (reference sequence). This CDR3 is 14 amino acids long. The treatment is: oral pan-JAK inhibitor, 5-10 mg twice daily. Peripheral blood samples and lesional scalp punch biopsies were obtained from alopecia areata patients. The study, taken as a whole, reports: Lesional scalp, notably in alopecia totalis/universalis, had clonality above that of normal scalp. Both scalp clonality and the expanded CD8+ clones among the top 100 showed a significant decrease with tofacitinib.

This rearrangement joins TRBV7-9 to TRBJ1-2; unclear D gene. This sequence originates from a human donor with alopecia areata. Sequencing was performed on CD4+ T cells sorted from blood, taken at week 24, from a patient treated with tofacitinib. CDR3 coding DNA: TGTGCCAGCAGCTTAGCGGCCAGCTCCTCGAGCTACACCTTC. As protein: CASSLAASSSSYTF.